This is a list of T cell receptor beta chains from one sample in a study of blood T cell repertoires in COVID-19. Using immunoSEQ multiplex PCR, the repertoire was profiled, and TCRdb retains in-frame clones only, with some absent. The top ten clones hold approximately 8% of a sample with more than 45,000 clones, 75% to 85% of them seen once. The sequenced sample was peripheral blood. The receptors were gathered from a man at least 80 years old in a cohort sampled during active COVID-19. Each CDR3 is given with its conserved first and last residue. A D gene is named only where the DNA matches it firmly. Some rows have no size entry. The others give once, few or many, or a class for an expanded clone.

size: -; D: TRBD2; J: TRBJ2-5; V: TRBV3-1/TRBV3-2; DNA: TGTGCCAGCAGCCCAATGCTAGCGGTGGAGACCCAGTACTTC; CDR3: CASSPMLAVETQYF
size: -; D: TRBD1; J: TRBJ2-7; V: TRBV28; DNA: TGTGCCAGCAGTAGGGACAGGGGGAATTACGAGCAGTACTTC; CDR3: CASSRDRGNYEQYF
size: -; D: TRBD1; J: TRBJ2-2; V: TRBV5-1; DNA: TGCGCCAGCAGCTACACAGGGGACACCGGGGAGCTGTTTTTT; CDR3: CASSYTGDTGELFF
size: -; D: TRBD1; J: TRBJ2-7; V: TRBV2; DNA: TGTGCCAGCAGCCCGGACAGGAGCTCCTACGAGCAGTACTTC; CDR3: CASSPDRSSYEQYF
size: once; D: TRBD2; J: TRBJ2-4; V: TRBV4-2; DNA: TGTGCCAGCAGCCAAGAACGGAGAGCGGGAGGGCTCGAAGCCAAAAACATTCAGTACTTC; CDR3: CASSQERRAGGLEAKNIQYF
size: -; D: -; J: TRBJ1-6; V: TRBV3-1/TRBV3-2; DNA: TGTGCCAGCAGCCCGCCGCGGGGCTCACCCCTCCACTTT; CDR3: CASSPPRGSPLHF
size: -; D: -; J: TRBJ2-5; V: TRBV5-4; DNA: TGTGCCAGCAGTTGGGAGGGGGGGGCGGAGGAGACCCAGTACTTC; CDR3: CASSWEGGAEETQYF
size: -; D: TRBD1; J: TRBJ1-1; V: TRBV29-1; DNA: TGCAGCGTGAGGAGACAGGGGACTGAAGCTTTCTTT; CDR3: CSVRRQGTEAFF
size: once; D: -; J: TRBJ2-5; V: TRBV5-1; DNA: TGCGCCAGCACCCTAAGTCCGGAGGTTGAGACCCAGTACTTC; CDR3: CASTLSPEVETQYF
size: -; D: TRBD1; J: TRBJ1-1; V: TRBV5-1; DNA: TGCGCCAGCAGCTGGGACAGGGCGAACACTGAAGCTTTCTTT; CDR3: CASSWDRANTEAFF
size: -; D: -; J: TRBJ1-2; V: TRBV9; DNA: TGTGCCAGCGGCTCGGGGGGGTACGGCTACACCTTC; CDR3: CASGSGGYGYTF
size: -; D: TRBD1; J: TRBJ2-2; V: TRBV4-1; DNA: TGCGCCAGCAGCCAAGTGGGGACAGGGGACACCGGGGAGCTGTTTTTT; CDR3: CASSQVGTGDTGELFF
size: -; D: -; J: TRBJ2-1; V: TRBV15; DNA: TGTGCCACCAGCAGAGAGAGTGGGCCCTTCGATGAGCAGTTCTTC; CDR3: CATSRESGPFDEQFF
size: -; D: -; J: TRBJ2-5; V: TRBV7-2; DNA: TGTGCCAGCAGCTTAAGGCGGGGACAAGAGACCCAGTACTTC; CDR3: CASSLRRGQETQYF
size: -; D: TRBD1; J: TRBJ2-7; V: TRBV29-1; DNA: TGCAGCGTCGTCAGACAGGGGGCCTACGAGCAGTACTTC; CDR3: CSVVRQGAYEQYF
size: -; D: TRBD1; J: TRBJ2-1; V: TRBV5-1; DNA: TGCGCCAGCAGCCGGGACAGGGGCCGCGATGAGCAGTTCTTC; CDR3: CASSRDRGRDEQFF
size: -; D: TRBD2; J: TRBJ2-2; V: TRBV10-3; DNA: TGTGCCATCAGTGATGGCAGGGAGGGCCCCGGGGAGCTGTTTTTT; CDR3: CAISDGREGPGELFF
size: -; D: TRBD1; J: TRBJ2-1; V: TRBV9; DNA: TGTGCCAGCAGCGTAGCTACAGGGGGCAGGGATGAGCAGTTCTTC; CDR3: CASSVATGGRDEQFF
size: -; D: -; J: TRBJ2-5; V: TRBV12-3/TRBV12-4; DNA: TGTGCCAGCAGTTTTGAGTATCAAGAGACCCAGTACTTC; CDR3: CASSFEYQETQYF
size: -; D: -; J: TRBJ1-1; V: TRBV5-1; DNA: TGCGCCAGCAGCTTGGGGGCAGGGGTAGAGAACACTGAAGCTTTCTTT; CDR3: CASSLGAGVENTEAFF
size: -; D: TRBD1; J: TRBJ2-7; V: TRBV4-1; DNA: TGCGCCAGCAGCCAAGGGGGACAGGCCTACGAGCAGTACTTC; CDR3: CASSQGGQAYEQYF
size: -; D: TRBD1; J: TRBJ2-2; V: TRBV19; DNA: TGTGCCAGTAGTATAGGGACAGGGGGCAACACCGGGGAGCTGTTTTTT; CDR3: CASSIGTGGNTGELFF
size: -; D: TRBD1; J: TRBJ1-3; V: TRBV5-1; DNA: TGCGCCAGCAGCATAGGACAGGGATTGGGAAACACCATATATTTT; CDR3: CASSIGQGLGNTIYF
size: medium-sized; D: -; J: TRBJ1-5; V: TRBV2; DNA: TGTGCCAGCAGTGAAGTGTGGGGCGTGAGCAATCAGCCCCAGCATTTT; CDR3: CASSEVWGVSNQPQHF
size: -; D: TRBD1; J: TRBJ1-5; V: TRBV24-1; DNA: TGTGCCACACAGGGGTATAGCAATCAGCCCCAGCATTTT; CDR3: CATQGYSNQPQHF
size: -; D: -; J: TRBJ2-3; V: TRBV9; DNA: TGTGCCAGCAGCGTAGGCCTACTAAAGAACACAGATACGCAGTATTTT; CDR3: CASSVGLLKNTDTQYF
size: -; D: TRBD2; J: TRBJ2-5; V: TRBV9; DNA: TGTGCCAGCAGCCCCCGGGTAGCGGGGGGTCAAGAGACCCAGTACTTC; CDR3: CASSPRVAGGQETQYF
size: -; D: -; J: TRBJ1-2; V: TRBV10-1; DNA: TGCGCCAGCAGTGAATTTGACAGAGTTCACTATGGCTACACCTTC; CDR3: CASSEFDRVHYGYTF
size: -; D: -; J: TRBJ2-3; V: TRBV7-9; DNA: TGTGCCAGCAGCCAGGGGGGCGGGGATACGCAGTATTTT; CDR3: CASSQGGGDTQYF
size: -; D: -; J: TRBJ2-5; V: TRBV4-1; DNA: TGCGCCAGCAGCCAAGACCGAGGAACCCAAGAGACCCAGTACTTC; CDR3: CASSQDRGTQETQYF
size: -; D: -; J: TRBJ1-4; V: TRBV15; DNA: TGTGCCACCAGCAGAGATTCGGCAGCACGGCGGGAAAAACTGTTTTTT; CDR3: CATSRDSAARREKLFF
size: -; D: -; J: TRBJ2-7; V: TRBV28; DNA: TGTGCCAGCAGTTACAAATACGAGCAGTACTTC; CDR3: CASSYKYEQYF
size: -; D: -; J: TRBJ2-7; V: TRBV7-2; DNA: TGTGCCAGCAGCTTAGTCTCTAGCTCCTACGAGCAGTACTTC; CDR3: CASSLVSSSYEQYF
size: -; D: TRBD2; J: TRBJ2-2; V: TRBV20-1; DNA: TGCAGTGCTAGTTTGCGGGAGTGGTACACCGGGGAGCTGTTTTTT; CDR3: CSASLREWYTGELFF
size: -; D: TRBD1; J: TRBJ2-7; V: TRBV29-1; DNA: TGCAGCGTTGGAAGGGACAGTGCCTACGAGCAGTACTTC; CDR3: CSVGRDSAYEQYF
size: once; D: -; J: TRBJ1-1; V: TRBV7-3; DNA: TGTGCCAGCAGCTTGTTATCCGGGGGTGAAGCTTTCTTT; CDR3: CASSLLSGGEAFF
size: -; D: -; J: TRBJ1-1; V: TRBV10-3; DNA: TGTGCCATCGCCAAGTCGGTCGACACTGAAGCTTTCTTT; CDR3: CAIAKSVDTEAFF